This TCR beta chain was identified during a study of T cells in Graves' hyperthyroidism and ophthalmopathy. Stable disease denoted Graves' hyperthyroidism without ophthalmopathy progression within 18 months. Amplification of TCR beta CDR3 regions was performed using RNA transcripts as template. An initial round of RT-PCR targeting the TCR CDR3 relied on the HTBI primer set. From the multiplex PCR reads, TCRdb called clonotypes with MiXCR, one entry per CDR3 protein. The table records 600,000 to 650,000 distinct CDR3 sequences, about a sixth of them present only once. V shed 0 bases, J shed 0 bases, and the junction held 1 base outside the gene matches. The CDR3 length is 16 residues. Germline CDR1 is SGHTA and CDR2 is FQGNSA.

Sequenced material: blood. The origin of this receptor is a woman in her 30s with Graves' hyperthyroidism. V and J are TRBV7-2 and TRBJ2-5, with 10 bases matching TRBD1. Here the CDR3 reads CASSLAGTGDQETQYF. In DNA form, the CDR3 reads TGTGCCAGCAGCTTAGCGGGGACAGGGGACCAAGAGACCCAGTACTTC.